These 22 T cell receptor beta chains share one sample of origin, sequenced in a study of T cell responses to AZD1222 COVID-19 vaccine (dated by TCRdb to the early 2020s). This specimen's time point label, per the study, means: baseline before first vaccination. The library was prepared using the immunoSEQ multiplex PCR assay. TCRdb stores this immuneACCESS table with in-frame sequences only. Part of the clones is absent; in the studies checked, under half of the shortfall reflects unresolved V genes, and no reason is known for the rest. This sample has nearly 110,000 clones in its table, and roughly 89% of those were observed once. The ten largest clones add up to 22% of the sample. This specimen was peripheral blood, taken on day 0 of AZD1222 vaccination. These receptors were obtained from an adult in good health.

This clone has more than one count but fewer than ten. This chain links TRBV6-1 with TRBJ2-4; the D is unclear. The germline gives CDR1 MNHNS, CDR2 SASEGT. The V and J ends lost 2 bases and 1 base respectively, with 6 bases between them. CDR3 length equals 14 residues. CDR3 sequence: CASSEFGAKNIQYF. CDR3 in DNA: TGTGCCAGCAGTGAATTTGGGGCCAAAAACATTCAGTACTTC.

The rearrangement joins TRBV3-1 (or the pseudogene TRBV3-2) to TRBJ1-3; 7 nucleotides align to TRBD1. The CDR3 runs to 15 residues. The V gene's germline CDR1 is LGHDT and CDR2 YNNKEL (reference sequence). J gave up 6 bases and V 3 bases, and 8 bases lay outside the gene matches. The CDR3 reads CASSQMTGQENTIYF. The CDR3 nucleotides read TGTGCCAGCAGCCAGATGACAGGGCAAGAAAACACCATATATTTT.

The chain combines TRBV2 with TRBJ2-3; maybe TRBD2 (5 bases). This CDR3 comprises 14 residues. Per the germline V gene, CDR1 is SNHLY and CDR2 is FYNNEI. With 7 bases removed from V and 5 bases from J, the gap between germline ends came to 16 bases. CDR3 residues: CASIGRVGGDTQYF. The DNA for the CDR3 is TGTGCCAGCATAGGGCGGGTGGGTGGAGATACGCAGTATTTT.

The chain couples TRBV2 to TRBJ1-6, with a weak D call TRBD1 (5 bases). The V gene lost 2 bases and the J gene lost 9 bases, with 5 bases spanning the gap. This CDR3 has 12 residues. The germline gives CDR1 SNHLY, CDR2 FYNNEI. The CDR3 nucleotides are TGTGCCAGCAGTGAACAGGGTTCACCCCTCCACTTT. The encoded protein is CASSEQGSPLHF.

This chain uses TRBV9 with TRBJ2-3; D is ambiguous. With 4 bases removed from V and 2 bases from J, the gap between germline ends came to 5 bases. Per the germline V gene, CDR1 is SGDLS and CDR2 is YYNGEE. CDR3 length: 12 amino acids. The CDR3 DNA sequence: TGTGCCAGCAGCATAAACACAGATACGCAGTATTTT. Amino acid sequence: CASSINTDTQYF.

This clone was seen a few times. In DNA form, the CDR3 reads TGTGCCAGCAGTTACCAGGGAGGGGGCGAGCAGTACTTC. Its translation is CASSYQGGGEQYF. The chain is built from TRBV6-2 or TRBV6-3 and TRBJ2-7, with a possible D match to TRBD2 (7 bases). There are 13 residues in the CDR3. Trimming took off 2 bases at V and 6 bases at J, with 11 bases between the two ends. Germline loops: CDR1 MNHEY, CDR2 SVGEGT.

The J gene is TRBJ2-2, the V gene TRBV7-2; D might be TRBD2 (6 bases). Germline V gene lookup returns CDR1 SGHTA and CDR2 FQGNSA. This CDR3 spans 17 amino acids. The germline V and J ends were trimmed by 5 bases and 7 bases, with 23 bases remaining between them. In nucleotides, the CDR3 is TGTGCCAGCAGCCTCTACAAATTCGGGGGTCTTATCGGGGAGCTGTTTTTT. This gives the protein CASSLYKFGGLIGELFF.

The sample holds a few counts of this clone. The chain recombines TRBV5-4 with TRBJ2-7; possible D gene TRBD1, 6 bases. Germline CDR1 SGHNT, CDR2 YYREEE (reference sequence). Trimming removed 0 bases from V and 1 base from J, with 11 bases in between. The CDR3 extends over 15 amino acids. The CDR3 bases are TGTGCCAGCAGCTTGGGTACCGACAGGTCCTACGAGCAGTACTTC. This codes for CASSLGTDRSYEQYF. Based on the CDR3 plus reference TRBV5-4 and TRBJ2-7, the full variable domain is ETGVTQSPTHLIKTRGQQVTLRCSSQSGHNTVSWYQQALGQGPQFIFQYYREEENGRGNFPPRFSGLQFPNYSSELNVNALELDDSALYLCASSLGTDRSYEQYFGPGTRLTVT.

This chain uses TRBV20-1 with TRBJ2-1; D unclear. Germline assignment: CDR1 DFQATT and CDR2 SNEGSKA (reference sequence). Trimming took 5 bases from V and 7 from J, leaving 6 bases between them. The CDR3 runs to 10 residues. CDR3 amino acids: CSAGWNEQFF. The CDR3 DNA is TGCAGTGCTGGGTGGAATGAGCAGTTCTTC.

The chain links TRBV27 to TRBJ1-1; D may be TRBD1 (6 bases). The V end was cut by 6 bases, the J end by 6 bases, with 23 bases between. CDR1 and CDR2 from the germline V gene are MNHEY and SMNVEV (reference sequence). The CDR3 extends over 16 amino acids. The CDR3 DNA reads TGTGCCAGCAGCGAGGGGGGGATCGGTAGGCGGGCTGAAGCTTTCTTT. This encodes CASSEGGIGRRAEAFF.

The chain has TRBV4-3 and TRBJ2-2; D remains unclear. The CDR3 loop spans 17 amino acids. The V gene lost 0 bases and the J gene lost 0 bases, with 11 bases spanning the gap. The germline V gene encodes CDR1 LGHNA and CDR2 YSLEER. CDR3 sequence: CASSQDASAANTGELFF. Here the CDR3 DNA reads TGCGCCAGCAGCCAAGATGCATCTGCGGCGAACACCGGGGAGCTGTTTTTT.

The chain recombines TRBV6-1 with TRBJ2-3; TRBD2 agrees at 11 bases. Germline CDR1 MNHNS, CDR2 SASEGT. Trimming took 3 bases from V and 4 from J; bases not matched to a gene: 3. The CDR3 sequence is 15 residues long. The CDR3 nucleotides are TGTGCCAGCAGTGATATACTAGCGGGGGCAGATACGCAGTATTTT. It yields the protein CASSDILAGADTQYF.

Here the CDR3 DNA reads TGTGCCAGCAGCCAAGATTCCCCAACGAACACTGAAGCTTTCTTT. The encoded protein is CASSQDSPTNTEAFF. This chain uses TRBV4-2 with TRBJ1-1; D unresolved. CDR1 and CDR2 (germline): LGHNA, YNFKEQ. This CDR3 is built from 15 residues. The germline V and J ends were trimmed by 0 bases and 1 base, with 9 bases remaining between them.

The chain links TRBV7-3 to TRBJ2-3; 11 bases align to TRBD2. In germline, CDR1 is SGHTA, CDR2 FQGTGA. This CDR3 region has 15 residues. Unmatched junction bases numbered 7, after V lost 5 bases and J lost 6 bases. CDR3 DNA: TGTGCCAGCAGCCCACTAGCGGGGGATGCGGATACGCAGTATTTT. It is translated as CASSPLAGDADTQYF.

The rearrangement joins TRBV10-1 to TRBJ2-3; the match to TRBD1 covers 10 bases. Germline CDR1 reads WNHNN; CDR2 reads SYGVQD (reference sequence). CDR3 size: 17 residues. Trimming took 1 base from V and 2 from J; bases not matched to a gene: 6. CDR3 region: CASSEYAGTGDTDTQYF. CDR3 nucleotides: TGCGCCAGCAGTGAGTACGCCGGGACAGGGGACACAGATACGCAGTATTTT.

This chain connects TRBV5-4 to TRBJ2-1; no clear D gene. CDR3 length: 12 residues. V was pared by 4 bases and J by 2 bases, with 4 bases between. From germline, CDR1 is SGHNT and CDR2 YYREEE (reference sequence). CDR3 DNA: TGTGCCAGCAGCGAGACCTACAATGAGCAGTTCTTC. As protein: CASSETYNEQFF.

The gene calls are TRBV18 and TRBJ1-5; D remains ambiguous. The V gene lost 1 base and the J gene lost 1 base, with 11 bases spanning the gap. The germline gives CDR1 KGHSH, CDR2 LQKENI. CDR3 length equals 16 residues. As DNA, the CDR3 is TGTGCCAGCTCACCACGCAGGTTTGAAAGCAATCAGCCCCAGCATTTT. It translates to CASSPRRFESNQPQHF.

The gene calls are TRBV6-4 and TRBJ2-3; 9 nucleotides line up with TRBD2. CDR3 size: 16 residues. Trimming removed 3 bases from V and 6 bases from J; junction bases left unmatched: 10. The germline gives CDR1 MRHNA, CDR2 SNTAGT. CDR3 nucleotides: TGTGCCAGCAGTGAGGTTGGCGGGGGGGCTACCGATACGCAGTATTTT. The encoded protein is CASSEVGGGATDTQYF.

This chain uses TRBV5-1 with TRBJ1-3; no firm D call. CDR1 and CDR2 from the germline V gene are SGHRS and YFSETQ. Between the trimmed V and J ends, which lost 4 bases and 2 bases, there was a span of 10 bases. The CDR3 sequence is 14 residues long. The CDR3 DNA reads TGCGCCAGCAGCCCAGCTATTCCTGGAAACACCATATATTTT. Translated, it gives CASSPAIPGNTIYF.

The chain is built from TRBV5-1 and TRBJ1-4; 7 bases agree with TRBD1. J gave up 5 bases and V 4 bases, and 8 bases lay outside the gene matches. CDR1 SGHRS and CDR2 YFSETQ come from the germline V gene. The CDR3 is 15 residues long. The CDR3 region is CASSAGDSLNEKLFF. CDR3 DNA: TGCGCCAGCAGCGCCGGGGACAGTTTAAATGAAAAACTGTTTTTT. The variable domain in full, with the rest retrieved from reference TRBV5-1 and TRBJ1-4, is KAGVTQTPRYLIKTRGQQVTLSCSPISGHRSVSWYQQTPGQGLQFLFEYFSETQRNKGNFPGRFSGRQFSNSRSEMNVSTLELGDSALYLCASSAGDSLNEKLFFGSGTQLSVL.

This clone was recorded many times. The rearrangement joins TRBV12-3 or TRBV12-4 to TRBJ2-1; weak D call: TRBD1 (6 bases). This CDR3 is 13 amino acids long. Trimming left V 5 bases short and J 8 bases short, with 13 bases between. This CDR3 reads CASSLRTGYEQFF. DNA of the CDR3: TGTGCCAGCAGTCTGAGAACAGGGTATGAGCAGTTCTTC.

This clone was observed a handful of times. The chain carries TRBV12-3 or TRBV12-4 and TRBJ2-7, with D unresolved. The V end lost 3 bases, the J end lost 2 bases, and 8 bases lay between the germline ends. The CDR3 extends over 13 amino acids. CDR3 in amino acids: CASSFSLTYEQYF. In DNA, the CDR3 is TGTGCCAGCAGTTTTAGCCTTACCTACGAGCAGTACTTC.